This T cell receptor (beta chain) was found in a study of blood T cells in healthy people across ages. Study-level results: Leaving the PBMCs unsorted stopped any conclusive comparison of naive versus antigen-experienced cells.

Details on this clonotype: Its antigen is still unknown.

Together with a sample-barcoded 5' primer, a J-beta primer mix was included in a second PCR lasting about 6 to 11 cycles. TCRdb called the 5' RACE reads again in MiXCR, with one record for every CDR3 protein. The sample carries about a million distinct CDR3 sequences, 30% to 40% recorded once. The receptor was derived from a man in his late teens or twenties in good health. Sequenced: blood.

CDR3 sequence reads: CASSPQTSGTYNEQYF. CDR3 nucleotides: TGTGCCAGCAGCCCCCAGACTAGCGGAACCTACAATGAGCAGTACTTC. The gene calls are TRBV7-2 and TRBJ2-1, with TRBD2 identical over 9 bases. The J call may be wrong; the DNA end is better matched by TRBJ2-7. CDR3 length: 16 amino acids. CDR1 SGHTA and CDR2 FQGNSA come from the germline V gene.